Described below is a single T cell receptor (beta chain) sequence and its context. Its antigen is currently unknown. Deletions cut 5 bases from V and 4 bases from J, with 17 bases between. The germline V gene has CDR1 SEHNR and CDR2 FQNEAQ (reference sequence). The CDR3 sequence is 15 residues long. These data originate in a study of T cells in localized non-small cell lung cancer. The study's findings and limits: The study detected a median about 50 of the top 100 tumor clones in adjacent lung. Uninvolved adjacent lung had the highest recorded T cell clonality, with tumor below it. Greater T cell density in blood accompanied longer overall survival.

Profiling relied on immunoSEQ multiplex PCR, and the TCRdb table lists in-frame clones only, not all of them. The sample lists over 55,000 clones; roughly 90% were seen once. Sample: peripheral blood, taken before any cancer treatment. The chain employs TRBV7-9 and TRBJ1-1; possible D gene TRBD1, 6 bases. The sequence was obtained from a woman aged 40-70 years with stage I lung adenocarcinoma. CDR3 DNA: TGTGCCAGCAGCCAGCGTGGGTCCAGGGGCACTGAAGCTTTCTTT. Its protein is CASSQRGSRGTEAFF. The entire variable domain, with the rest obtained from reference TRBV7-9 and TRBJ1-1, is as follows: DTGVSQNPRHKITKRGQNVTFRCDPISEHNRLYWYRQTLGQGPEFLTYFQNEAQLEKSRLLSDRFSAERPKGSFSTLEIQRTEQGDSAMYLCASSQRGSRGTEAFFGQGTRLTVV.